Shown below are 18 T cell receptor beta chains from a single sample sequenced in a study of molecular identifiers for immune sequencing clone quantification. A single record per CDR3 protein comes from TCRdb applying MiXCR to the PCR reads. The sample shows roughly 320,000 distinct CDR3 sequences, roughly 24% of them seen only once. Sequenced input: naive CD8+ T cells from blood, with Jurkat cell RNA spiked in. Subset of the sample: FACS-sorted CD8+CD4-CCR7+CD45RA+ naive T cells. The receptors here all came from a human donor in good health. Some libraries in this study had Jurkat cell RNA spiked in.

The V call is TRBV12-3 or TRBV12-4, the J call TRBJ2-7; 7 nucleotides align to TRBD1. The CDR3 consists of 15 residues. V gave up 3 bases and J gave up 3 bases; unmatched junction bases: 8. DNA for the CDR3: TGTGCCAGCAGTTTGACCCTGGGACAGCTCTACGAGCAGTACTTC. It specifies CASSLTLGQLYEQYF.

As regards this clonotype: Just one base apart from a much larger clone, this may be a read error. This is likely a read error, given that the CDR3 carries no conserved phenylalanine or tryptophan at its end. This chain joins TRBV5-1 and TRBJ2-7; D call uncertain. Germline CDR1 reads SGHRS; CDR2 reads YFSETQ. The length of the CDR3 is 13 residues. Trimming left V 3 bases short and J 1 base short, with 8 bases between. The CDR3 loop is CASSSLGSYEQYL. CDR3 DNA sequence: TGCGCCAGCAGCTCCCTGGGTTCCTACGAGCAGTACCTC.

This clonotype was observed a single time. The chain joins TRBV28 to TRBJ1-1, with a weak D call TRBD1 (5 bases). The V end was cut by 5 bases, the J end by 6 bases, with 19 bases between. Germline assignment: CDR1 MDHEN and CDR2 SYDVKM. The CDR3 has 15 amino acids. This chain's CDR3 is CASSPVRERDAEAFF. The DNA of the CDR3 is TGTGCCAGCAGTCCCGTGAGGGAGAGGGACGCTGAAGCTTTCTTT.

To note about this clonotype: This is likely a read error, given that the CDR3 carries no conserved phenylalanine or tryptophan at its end. The chain is built from TRBV7-8 and TRBJ2-1; D gene ambiguous. Trimming cost V 2 bases and J 1 base, with 3 bases left between them. Germline CDR1 SGHVS, CDR2 FQNEAQ. The CDR3 is made up of 13 amino acids. The CDR3: CASSLTSYNEQFL. The CDR3, as DNA: TGTGCCAGCAGCTTAACGTCCTACAATGAGCAGTTCCTC.

This clonotype turned up a few times. This chain uses TRBV6-5 with TRBJ2-6; the D call may be TRBD1 or TRBD2 (6 bases each). V was pared by 2 bases and J by 3 bases, with 11 bases between. This CDR3 contains 16 residues. Germline V gives CDR1 MNHEY, CDR2 SVGAGI. The CDR3 loop is CASSYSGGLGANVLTF. The CDR3 DNA is TGTGCCAGCAGTTACAGTGGGGGGCTTGGGGCCAACGTCCTGACTTTC.

This chain joins TRBV2 and TRBJ1-5; D not resolved. The CDR3 has 16 amino acids. V was trimmed by 2 bases and J by 7 bases, leaving 18 bases between them. From germline, CDR1 is SNHLY and CDR2 FYNNEI. The CDR3 DNA is TGTGCCAGCAGTGAAAGCGACTTAAGGCTTAAGCAGCCCCAGCATTTT. This codes for CASSESDLRLKQPQHF.

This clonotype has more than one count but fewer than ten. V usage is TRBV27 and J usage is TRBJ2-6; D remains unclear. Germline loops: CDR1 MNHEY, CDR2 SMNVEV (reference sequence). V dropped 2 bases and J dropped 0 bases, with 11 bases sitting between them. This CDR3 comprises 17 residues. CDR3 nucleotide sequence: TGTGCCAGCAGTTTAATCGGCCGTACCTCTGGGGCCAACGTCCTGACTTTC. Encoded protein: CASSLIGRTSGANVLTF.

At least ten counts were recorded for this clonotype. This chain connects TRBV2 to TRBJ2-7, with D possibly TRBD1 on 5 matching bases. The germline V gene has CDR1 SNHLY and CDR2 FYNNEI. V lost 5 bases and J 0 bases, leaving 14 bases between the germline ends. The CDR3 covers 15 residues. The CDR3 DNA is TGTGCCAGCAGTTCGGTGACAGAGACCTCCTACGAGCAGTACTTC. Translation gives CASSSVTETSYEQYF. The whole variable domain, remainder taken from reference TRBV2 and TRBJ2-7, is EPEVTQTPSHQVTQMGQEVILRCVPISNHLYFYWYRQILGQKVEFLVSFYNNEISEKSEIFDDQFSVERPDGSNFTLKIRSTKLEDSAMYFCASSSVTETSYEQYFGPGTRLTVT.

This clonotype came up many times. V usage is TRBV7-9 and J usage is TRBJ2-7, with 7 bases aligning to TRBD1. CDR3 size: 16 residues. The junction had 10 bases not matched to a gene; V was cut back by 5 bases and J by 0 bases. Germline values: CDR1 SEHNR, CDR2 FQNEAQ (reference sequence). CDR3 loop: CASSAWDSESSYEQYF. The CDR3, as DNA: TGTGCCAGCAGCGCCTGGGACAGCGAGAGCTCCTACGAGCAGTACTTC.

As to this clonotype: This may be a read error: a much more frequent sequence differs by one nucleotide. V and J are TRBV12-5 and TRBJ2-3; no firm D call. CDR1 is LGHNT, CDR2 FRNRAP, per germline. The CDR3 consists of 13 residues. The CDR3 sequence is CASCLGRTDTQYF. CDR3 sequence (DNA): TGTGCTAGTTGTTTGGGTCGGACAGATACGCAGTATTTT. The full variable domain, with the rest looked up from reference TRBV12-5 and TRBJ2-3, is DARVTQTPRHKVTEMGQEVTMRCQPILGHNTVFWYRQTMMQGLELLAYFRNRAPLDDSGMPKDRFSAEMPDATLATLKIQPSEPRDSAVYFCASCLGRTDTQYFGPGTRLTVL.

This clonotype was picked up many times. Here the CDR3 DNA reads TGCACCGCCGGAGGCACAGATACGCAGTATTTT. It translates to CTAGGTDTQYF. J is TRBJ2-3 and V is TRBV29-1; D is undetermined. Germline V gene lookup returns CDR1 SQVTM and CDR2 ANQGSEA. The CDR3 loop spans 11 amino acids.

This chain links TRBV19 with TRBJ2-2; TRBD1 agrees at 7 bases. CDR3 length: 15 amino acids. The germline CDR1 and CDR2 sequences are LNHDA and SQIVND (reference sequence). The V segment lost 7 bases and the J segment 6 bases; nucleotides outside the gene matches: 11. CDR3 protein: CASTNHTGVAGELFF. DNA for the CDR3: TGTGCCAGTACGAACCATACAGGGGTGGCCGGGGAGCTGTTTTTT.

The chain is built from TRBV6-1 and TRBJ1-1; D call uncertain. The V end was cut by 8 bases, the J end by 4 bases, with 17 bases between. The CDR3 loop spans 14 amino acids. Germline V lookup: CDR1 MNHNS, CDR2 SASEGT. The CDR3 loop is CASPLSGMGTEAFF. The DNA for the CDR3 is TGTGCCAGCCCGCTGTCAGGCATGGGCACTGAAGCTTTCTTT.

The chain uses TRBV4-3 and TRBJ2-7, with 11 bases identical to TRBD1. In germline, CDR1 is LGHNA, CDR2 YSLEER. This CDR3 is built from 16 residues. The V gene end was trimmed by 2 bases and the J gene end by 4 bases; junction bases not matched to a gene: 7. The DNA for the CDR3 is TGCGCCAGCAGCCAAATCTCCGGGACAGGGGGGTACGAGCAGTACTTC. Translation gives CASSQISGTGGYEQYF.

This clonotype was observed at least ten times. The rearrangement joins TRBV12-3 or TRBV12-4 to TRBJ1-2; 9 nucleotides match TRBD1. V was pared by 5 bases and J by 8 bases, with 12 bases of the junction left unmatched. The CDR3 extends over 15 amino acids. The CDR3 is CASSATGTGSGGYTF. The CDR3 region has the DNA TGTGCCAGCAGTGCCACCGGGACAGGGTCTGGAGGCTACACCTTC.

V and J are TRBV25-1 and TRBJ1-1, with D uncertain. Deletions cut 4 bases from V and 1 base from J, with 7 bases between. This CDR3 is built from 13 residues. CDR1 and CDR2 (germline): MGHDK, SYGVNS. This chain's CDR3 is CASSANENTEAFF. CDR3 coding DNA: TGTGCCAGCAGTGCCAACGAGAACACTGAAGCTTTCTTT.

This clonotype occurred many times. The chain recombines TRBV19 with TRBJ2-7; D could derive from TRBD1 or TRBD2 (6 bases each). The CDR3 has 14 residues. Germline V gene data show CDR1 as LNHDA and CDR2 as SQIVND (reference sequence). Trimming pared 1 base from V and 7 bases from J, leaving 14 bases between. The CDR3 coding sequence is TGTGCCAGTAGTATAGTTCCGGGGGCGCAGGAGCAGTACTTC. Amino acid sequence: CASSIVPGAQEQYF.

Concerning this clonotype: It is likely a read error, because the conserved phenylalanine at the end of the CDR3 is missing. V and J are TRBV6-1 and TRBJ2-7, with D tentatively TRBD1 or TRBD2 (6 bases each). CDR1 is MNHNS and CDR2 is SASEGT in the germline V gene. The V gene lost 3 bases and the J gene lost 4 bases, with 16 bases spanning the gap. The CDR3 spans 15 residues. The CDR3 protein is CASSDPRGGGYEQYL. CDR3 bases: TGTGCCAGCAGTGACCCCAGAGGGGGAGGATACGAGCAGTACCTC.